These 28 T cell receptor beta chains were all obtained from the same sample, sequenced in a study of metastatic and nonmetastatic thyroid tumors. There were no patients who had received any treatment before thyroid surgery. TCRdb used MiXCR to call clones anew from the PCR reads. In the table there are about 11,000 clones, under 30% of which are singletons. Sequenced: tumor tissue. The origin of the receptors is a male donor with papillary thyroid cancer or a benign thyroid nodule (not recorded which). Some clones in this sample may be carry-over from other donors' samples.

The gene calls are TRBV6-2 or TRBV6-3 and TRBJ2-7, with D perhaps TRBD2 (6 bases). Germline V gene sequence: CDR1 MNHEY, CDR2 SVGEGT. The CDR3 runs 17 residues. Trimming took 7 bases from V and 2 from J, leaving 24 bases between them. The CDR3 nucleotides are TGTGCCAGCAAGGGCCGCGGCTTGCGGGACCGAACCTACGAGCAGTACTTC. This translates into CASKGRGLRDRTYEQYF.

The genes are TRBV11-2 and TRBJ2-2; the D gene is possibly TRBD1 (6 bases). The germline V gene encodes CDR1 SGHAT and CDR2 FQNNGV. CDR3 length: 16 residues. Trimming pared 6 bases from V and 1 base from J, leaving 15 bases between. The CDR3 spells CASSFKGVRNTGELFF. The DNA of the CDR3 is TGTGCCAGCAGTTTTAAGGGGGTGCGGAACACCGGGGAGCTGTTTTTT.

The CDR3 region is CSPTAGGGGDTQYF. The CDR3 nucleotides are TGCAGTCCCACCGCCGGGGGAGGGGGAGATACGCAGTATTTT. The chain couples TRBV20-1 to TRBJ2-3; D might be TRBD2 (7 bases). The length of the CDR3 is 14 residues. V was clipped by 8 bases and J by 5 bases, with 20 bases between them. CDR1 and CDR2 (germline): DFQATT, SNEGSKA (reference sequence).

This clone is medium-sized by share. The V gene is TRBV30, the J gene TRBJ2-7; D not resolved. This CDR3 spans 14 amino acids. Germline assignment: CDR1 GTSNPN and CDR2 SVGIG (reference sequence). Between the trimmed V and J ends, which lost 5 bases and 6 bases, there was a span of 20 bases. CDR3 protein: CAWSPPSWLGEQYV. The CDR3 DNA reads TGTGCCTGGTCTCCCCCCTCTTGGCTAGGCGAGCAGTACGTC.

This rearrangement joins TRBV19 to TRBJ1-2, with 7 bases matching TRBD1. The germline CDR1 and CDR2 sequences are LNHDA and SQIVND (reference sequence). V shed 6 bases and J 8 bases; nucleotides not matched to a gene: 3. The CDR3 loop spans 11 amino acids. CDR3 region: CASRDRYGYTF. As DNA, the CDR3 is TGTGCCAGTAGGGACAGGTACGGCTACACCTTC.

The chain employs TRBV30 and TRBJ1-3; no firm D call. This CDR3 spans 10 amino acids. Trimming cost V 5 bases and J 4 bases, with 3 bases left between them. Per germline, CDR1 GTSNPN and CDR2 SVGIG (reference sequence). CDR3: CAWGGNTIYF. For the CDR3, the DNA is TGTGCCTGGGGGGGAAACACCATATATTTT.

For this clone: At the DNA level, this CDR3 is encoded by other sequences in the same sample as well. V usage is TRBV19 and J usage is TRBJ1-2; 7 bases line up with TRBD1. V was pared by 9 bases and J by 1 base, with 20 bases of the junction left unmatched. The germline CDR1 and CDR2 sequences are LNHDA and SQIVND (reference sequence). There are 18 residues in the CDR3. The CDR3: CARPSNRDRGHRNYGYTF. CDR3 nucleotides: TGTGCCAGACCCTCAAACCGGGATAGGGGGCACCGTAACTATGGCTACACCTTC.

A note on this clone: The junction departs from the called germline gene at one end, perhaps through a read error. DNA for the CDR3: TGTGCCAGCAGCCCCAGACAGGGGTCATGGACCGGGCAGCTGTTTTTT. It encodes CASSPRQGSWTGQLFF. The chain carries TRBV7-6 and TRBJ2-2; 8 bases map to TRBD1. Per the germline V gene, CDR1 is SGHVS and CDR2 is FNYEAQ. This CDR3 is 16 amino acids long.

The V and J genes are TRBV11-2 and TRBJ1-2, with unresolved D. Germline V gene data show CDR1 as SGHAT and CDR2 as FQNNGV. The ends were cut back, 5 bases at V and 2 bases at J, with 9 bases in the middle. The length of the CDR3 is 13 residues. The CDR3 spells CASSIGLNYGYTF. The CDR3 DNA is TGTGCCAGCAGCATCGGACTCAACTATGGCTACACCTTC.

The CDR3 DNA sequence: TGTGCCAGCTCACCCCTGACAGGGTGGTCAGACGAGCAGTACTTC. Amino acid sequence: CASSPLTGWSDEQYF. The chain couples TRBV18 to TRBJ2-7; 7 bases are a match to TRBD1. This CDR3 comprises 15 residues. Germline CDR1 reads KGHSH; CDR2 reads LQKENI. The V segment lost 3 bases and the J segment 5 bases; nucleotides outside the gene matches: 10.

In this sample, this clone is medium-sized. The chain recombines TRBV19 with TRBJ1-1; 7 nucleotides align to TRBD1. Germline V gene data show CDR1 as LNHDA and CDR2 as SQIVND (reference sequence). V dropped 6 bases and J dropped 5; count of bases not matched to a gene: 9. There are 14 residues in the CDR3. The CDR3 sequence: CASSYRGEGTEAFF. The CDR3 coding sequence is TGTGCCAGTAGCTACAGGGGAGAAGGTACTGAAGCTTTCTTT.

By frequency in the sample, this clone is medium-sized. The same CDR3 is also encoded by other DNA sequences in this sample. The V call is TRBV7-9, the J call TRBJ1-1; D call uncertain. The V and J ends lost 5 bases and 3 bases respectively, with 16 bases between them. Germline V gene sequence: CDR1 SEHNR, CDR2 FQNEAQ (reference sequence). The CDR3 extends over 15 amino acids. The CDR3 nucleotides are TGTGCCAGCAGCGACCGGGGTCCTAGGGACACTGAAGCTTTCTTT. Protein product: CASSDRGPRDTEAFF.

The chain uses TRBV20-1 and TRBJ1-5; 8 bases line up with TRBD1. Trimming took 5 bases from V and 11 from J; bases not matched to a gene: 11. The CDR3 length is 13 residues. Per the germline V gene, CDR1 is DFQATT and CDR2 is SNEGSKA (reference sequence). The CDR3 DNA is TGCAGTGCTGTGGGACAGGTCGTCAGTTCCCAGCATTTT. Its translation: CSAVGQVVSSQHF.

This clone is classed as medium-sized (0.01 to 0.1%). CDR3 region: CAISGWTIGELFF. For the CDR3, the DNA is TGTGCCATCAGTGGATGGACAATCGGGGAGCTGTTTTTT. V usage is TRBV10-3 and J usage is TRBJ2-2; a possible D gene is TRBD1 (5 bases). This CDR3 spans 13 amino acids. Germline CDR1 ENHRY, CDR2 SYGVKD. Trimming took 4 bases from V and 7 from J, leaving 10 bases between them.

V and J are TRBV28 and TRBJ2-7; 8 bases fit TRBD2. V gave up 4 bases and J gave up 5 bases; unmatched junction bases: 10. Germline CDR1 is MDHEN and CDR2 is SYDVKM. The CDR3 is 15 amino acids. CDR3 amino acids: CASSSPGSGSNEQYF. For the CDR3, the DNA is TGTGCCAGCAGTTCCCCGGGGAGCGGGAGTAACGAGCAGTACTTC.

This clone was observed a few times. The chain links TRBV19 to TRBJ1-2; 8 bases align to TRBD1. This CDR3 is 14 amino acids long. The V and J ends lost 5 bases and 4 bases, in that order; junction bases with no gene match: 6. The germline V gene encodes CDR1 LNHDA and CDR2 SQIVND (reference sequence). The DNA of the CDR3 is TGTGCCAGTAGTTTCGGACAGGGCACCTATGGCTACACCTTC. Encoded protein: CASSFGQGTYGYTF.

This clone was picked up many times. This rearrangement joins TRBV11-3 to TRBJ2-2, with unresolved D. Germline V gene lookup returns CDR1 SGHNT and CDR2 YENEEA. This CDR3 region has 13 residues. The germline V and J ends were trimmed by 5 bases and 4 bases, with 8 bases remaining between them. The CDR3 reads CASSPRGTGELFF. The CDR3 nucleotides read TGTGCCAGCAGCCCACGTGGCACCGGGGAGCTGTTTTTT.

This clone was counted at least ten times. V and J are TRBV29-1 and TRBJ2-1, with D perhaps TRBD2 (5 bases). The CDR3 extends over 16 amino acids. Germline V gene lookup returns CDR1 SQVTM and CDR2 ANQGSEA. With 2 bases removed from V and 0 bases from J, the gap between germline ends came to 14 bases. CDR3 in amino acids: CSVEPPERSSYNEQFF. The CDR3 nucleotides read TGCAGCGTTGAACCACCCGAGCGGAGCTCCTACAATGAGCAGTTCTTC.

Remarks on this clone: A read error may explain this, as a much larger clone is one base away. The same CDR3 also results from other DNA sequences found in this sample. The genes are TRBV11-1 and TRBJ1-1; D not resolved. Trimming shortened V by 5 bases and J by 0 bases, and 19 bases separated the two germline ends. Germline CDR1 reads SGHAT; CDR2 reads FQDESV (reference sequence). The CDR3 covers 17 residues. The CDR3 sequence: CASSPSRAAFMNTEAFF. The CDR3 DNA reads as TGTGCCAGCAGCCCCAGTAGGGCAGCCTTTATGAACACTGAAGCTTTCTTT.

By its share, this clone is medium-sized. The chain recombines TRBV29-1 with TRBJ1-5; D remains unclear. The germline V gene has CDR1 SQVTM and CDR2 ANQGSEA. The CDR3 runs to 15 residues. V lost 4 bases and J lost 11, with 24 bases in between. The CDR3 is CSVVVGPPEQSAQHF. CDR3 sequence (DNA): TGCAGCGTTGTGGTAGGTCCCCCGGAGCAATCAGCCCAGCATTTT. Using reference TRBV29-1 and TRBJ1-5 for the parts outside the CDR3, the full variable domain is SAVISQKPSRDICQRGTSLTIQCQVDSQVTMMFWYRQQPGQSLTLIATANQGSEATYESGFVIDKFPISRPNLTFSTLTVSNMSPEDSSIYLCSVVVGPPEQSAQHFGDGTRLSIL.

The chain joins TRBV7-6 to TRBJ2-1, with no clear D. Germline V gives CDR1 SGHVS, CDR2 FNYEAQ. The CDR3 sequence is 13 residues long. With 0 bases removed from V and 5 bases from J, the gap between germline ends came to 5 bases. CDR3 loop: CASSLAVHNEQFF. The CDR3 region has the DNA TGTGCCAGCAGCTTAGCAGTCCACAATGAGCAGTTCTTC.

By sample share, this clone is medium-sized. V usage is TRBV28 and J usage is TRBJ2-3; 7 nucleotides align to TRBD2. In germline, CDR1 is MDHEN, CDR2 SYDVKM. Unmatched junction bases numbered 8, after V lost 0 bases and J lost 2 bases. CDR3 length: 17 amino acids. This chain's CDR3 is CASSLWGAGKDTDTQYF. The CDR3 DNA reads TGTGCCAGCAGTTTATGGGGAGCGGGAAAGGACACAGATACGCAGTATTTT.

The J gene is TRBJ1-1, the V gene TRBV9, with D tentatively TRBD1 (6 bases). Germline CDR1 SGDLS, CDR2 YYNGEE. There are 14 residues in the CDR3. The ends were cut back, 2 bases at V and 2 bases at J, with 10 bases in the middle. The CDR3 reads CASSVQQGNTEAFF. The CDR3 nucleotides read TGTGCCAGCAGCGTCCAACAGGGTAACACTGAAGCTTTCTTT.

Concerning this clone itself: Compared with germline, one end of the junction differs, possibly owing to a read error. The chain carries TRBV30 and TRBJ1-1, with 8 positions matching TRBD1. This CDR3 has 13 residues. The germline V gene has CDR1 GTSNPN and CDR2 SVGIG (reference sequence). In DNA form, the CDR3 reads TGTGCCTGGAGTGTACAGGGGGAAACTGAAGCTCTCTTT. It encodes CAWSVQGETEALF.

This clone was seen a handful of times. This may be a read error, as it is one base from a much larger clone. The rearrangement joins TRBV15 to TRBJ2-4; TRBD2 might be the D (5 bases). V lost 2 bases and J 1 base, leaving 12 bases between the germline ends. The length of the CDR3 is 16 residues. CDR1 is LNHNV, CDR2 YYDKDF, per germline (reference sequence). CDR3: CATSRHPAGAKNIQYF. CDR3 nucleotide sequence: TGTGCCACCAGCAGACATCCGGCGGGCGCCAAAAACATTCAGTACTTC.

This clone ranks as medium-sized. The chain has TRBV4-3 and TRBJ2-7; D is perhaps TRBD1 (6 bases). Deletions cut 2 bases from V and 1 base from J, with 12 bases between. The CDR3 contains 15 residues. Germline V gene data show CDR1 as LGHNA and CDR2 as YSLEER. The CDR3 region is CASSQYRDLSYEQYF. For the CDR3, the DNA is TGCGCCAGCAGCCAATACAGGGACCTGTCCTACGAGCAGTACTTC.

This clone was observed a few times. The chain combines TRBV6-1 with TRBJ2-3; 8 bases line up with TRBD1. With V trimmed by 0 bases and J by 4 bases, 0 bases remained unmatched. Germline assignment: CDR1 MNHNS and CDR2 SASEGT. This CDR3 has 14 residues. The CDR3 DNA reads as TGTGCCAGCAGTGAAGCGACAGGGGCAGATACGCAGTATTTT. Amino acids: CASSEATGADTQYF.

The chain recombines TRBV6-1 with TRBJ2-2; D is uncertain. Trimming cost V 4 bases and J 6 bases, with 15 bases left between them. The germline V gene has CDR1 MNHNS and CDR2 SASEGT. This CDR3 has 15 residues. This chain's CDR3 is CASSGFSWDPGELFF. The CDR3 DNA reads TGTGCCAGCAGTGGGTTCAGTTGGGATCCCGGGGAGCTGTTTTTT.